This is a list of T cell receptor beta chains from one sample in a study of T cell responses to AZD1222 COVID-19 vaccine. Clones were sequenced by immunoSEQ multiplex PCR, and TCRdb holds only the in-frame ones, with some missing. The sample includes some 96,000 clones, about 90% seen only once; the top ten take under 2%. The sequencing used peripheral blood, collected on day 0 of AZD1222 vaccination. The receptors come from an adult in good health. The CDR3 runs from the conserved cysteine through the conserved F or W. A D gene is named only where the DNA matches it firmly. The listing skips clone size in some rows; elsewhere it reads once, few, many or a size class.

NA	TRBV19	NA	TRBJ1-6	TGTGCCAGTAGAGTTGGGAATTCACCCCTCCACTTT	CASRVGNSPLHF
TRBD1	TRBV6-6	NA	TRBJ1-1	TGTGCCAGCAGCTTAGGGACAGGGATGAACACTGAAGCTTTCTTT	CASSLGTGMNTEAFF
NA	TRBV5-6	NA	TRBJ1-2	TGTGCCAGCAGCCCACAGGGATACGGCTACACCTTC	CASSPQGYGYTF
NA	TRBV3-1/TRBV3-2	once	TRBJ2-1	TGTGCCAGCAGCAACCAAGGCGAGCGGGCTAGGCAGTTCTTC	CASSNQGERARQFF
NA	TRBV7-9	NA	TRBJ1-1	TGTGCCAGCAGCTTAGTCACAGGGTTGGAAGCTTTCTTT	CASSLVTGLEAFF
NA	TRBV5-1	few	TRBJ2-2	TGCGCCAGCAGCTTGCAACAAGCGAACACCGGGGAGCTGTTTTTT	CASSLQQANTGELFF
TRBD2	TRBV19	NA	TRBJ2-1	TGTGCCAGTAGTAGAACGGGACTAGCGGGAGGGTACCTTGAGCAGTTCTTC	CASSRTGLAGGYLEQFF
NA	TRBV3-1/TRBV3-2	NA	TRBJ1-5	TGTGCCAGCAGCCAGTCCGGTAGCAATCAGCCCCAGCATTTT	CASSQSGSNQPQHF
NA	TRBV27	NA	TRBJ1-1	TGTGCCAGCAGCCTCTCGCCACGCACCCGGAACACTGAAGCTTTCTTT	CASSLSPRTRNTEAFF
NA	TRBV28	NA	TRBJ2-3	TGTGCCAGCAGTTTTTTCGGGAGTTCGGGAGATACGCAGTATTTT	CASSFFGSSGDTQYF
NA	TRBV19	NA	TRBJ1-2	TGTGCCAGTAGTCCTGGGGGACGCCTGACAGGAAACTATGGCTACACCTTC	CASSPGGRLTGNYGYTF
TRBD1	TRBV4-1	NA	TRBJ2-7	TGCGCCAGCAGCCAAGGGGACAGGGAGTACGAGCAGTACTTC	CASSQGDREYEQYF
NA	TRBV27	NA	TRBJ1-6	TGTGCCAGCTGGGGGCCTAATTCACCCCTCCACTTT	CASWGPNSPLHF
TRBD1	TRBV6-4	NA	TRBJ1-6	TGTGCCAGTTCGAAGACCGGGACAGACAATTCACCCCTCCACTTT	CASSKTGTDNSPLHF
NA	TRBV18	NA	TRBJ1-2	TGTGCCAGCTCACGAACATCGACAGACCACTATGGCTACACCTTC	CASSRTSTDHYGYTF
NA	TRBV11-2	NA	TRBJ2-5	TGTGCCAGCAGCTCGCCGGGACCGAGAAGCCCAGAGACCCAGTACTTC	CASSSPGPRSPETQYF
NA	TRBV29-1	NA	TRBJ1-1	TGCAGCGTTTGCCAGGATAAATTGAACACTGAAGCTTTCTTT	CSVCQDKLNTEAFF
NA	TRBV7-3	NA	TRBJ2-1	TGTGCCAGCAGCCCATTATTGGCTCTGAGGAATGAGCAGTTCTTC	CASSPLLALRNEQFF
NA	TRBV28	NA	TRBJ2-2	TGTGCCAGCAACAGGAAAACGAACACCGGGGAGCTGTTTTTT	CASNRKTNTGELFF
NA	TRBV6-2/TRBV6-3	NA	TRBJ2-7	TGTGCCAGCAGTTACGGAGGGTCCCCCCCCTACGAGCAGTACTTC	CASSYGGSPPYEQYF
NA	TRBV6-5	NA	TRBJ2-7	TGTGCCAGCAGTTCTAGAAACTACGAGCAGTACTTC	CASSSRNYEQYF
NA	TRBV4-1	NA	TRBJ1-4	TGCGCCAGCAGCCTACAGCCGAGGGGTGAAAAACTGTTTTTT	CASSLQPRGEKLFF
TRBD2	TRBV5-1	NA	TRBJ2-5	TGCGCCAGCAGCCCAGAACCCCTAGCGGGAGGCCAGAAGACCCAGTACTTC	CASSPEPLAGGQKTQYF
TRBD2	TRBV18	once	TRBJ2-1	TGTGCCAGCTCACCAAGCAGCGGGGGGGTGTACAATGAGCAGTTCTTC	CASSPSSGGVYNEQFF
NA	TRBV11-3	NA	TRBJ2-2	TGTGCCAGCAGCTTAGAGAGGGGAACCGGGGAGCTGTTTTTT	CASSLERGTGELFF
NA	TRBV14	NA	TRBJ2-1	TGTGCCAGCAGCCAAGAAAACCGAAATGAGCAGTTCTTC	CASSQENRNEQFF
TRBD2	TRBV7-6	NA	TRBJ2-1	TGTGCCAGCAGCCTTACCGGGACTAGCGGGATATTCAATGAGCAGTTCTTC	CASSLTGTSGIFNEQFF
TRBD2	TRBV6-5	NA	TRBJ2-5	TGTGCCAGCAGACGACTAGCGGGAGGAGGGGAGACCCAGTACTTC	CASRRLAGGGETQYF
TRBD1	TRBV7-2	NA	TRBJ1-2	TGTGCCAGCAGCCCCGGACAGGGGCCCTATGGCTACACCTTC	CASSPGQGPYGYTF
NA	TRBV12-3/TRBV12-4	NA	TRBJ2-6	TGTGCCAGCAGAATACCCGGGGCCAACGTCCTGACTTTC	CASRIPGANVLTF
NA	TRBV29-1	once	TRBJ2-1	TGCAGCCTAAAAGGGGCGGACGAGGAGCAGTTCTTC	CSLKGADEEQFF
NA	TRBV11-2	NA	TRBJ2-7	TGTGCCAGCAGCCCTCTCCACGGTCAGGGGAGCTACGAGCAGTACTTC	CASSPLHGQGSYEQYF
NA	TRBV15	NA	TRBJ2-2	TGTGCCACCAGCAGAGTGGGGTTGAACACCGGGGAGCTGTTTTTT	CATSRVGLNTGELFF
TRBD2	TRBV16	once	TRBJ2-1	TGTGCCAGCAGCCGGGGGACTAGTGGTAACAATGAGCAGTTCTTC	CASSRGTSGNNEQFF
NA	TRBV6-6	NA	TRBJ2-1	TGTGCCAGCGGACAGCGGTGGGTTTCCTACAATGAGCAGTTCTTC	CASGQRWVSYNEQFF
NA	TRBV7-2	few	TRBJ1-1	TGTGCCAGCAGACAGGGTAGAATTGACACTGAAGCTTTCTTT	CASRQGRIDTEAFF
NA	TRBV6-2/TRBV6-3	NA	TRBJ2-1	TGTGCCAGCAGTTACCGAGTGGGGGAGTTGGTCGGCAATGAGCAGTTCTTC	CASSYRVGELVGNEQFF
NA	TRBV13	NA	TRBJ1-1	TGTGCCAGCAGCTTAAGCGGGGGGTTCACTGAAGCTTTCTTT	CASSLSGGFTEAFF
NA	TRBV3-1/TRBV3-2	NA	TRBJ2-7	TGTGCCAGCAGCCAATTCCTGGGGTCCTACGAGCAGTACTTC	CASSQFLGSYEQYF
NA	TRBV7-3	NA	TRBJ2-2	TGTGCCAGCAGCTTAACGGATACCGGGGAGCTGTTTTTT	CASSLTDTGELFF
TRBD2	TRBV11-1	NA	TRBJ2-1	TGTGCCAGCAGCTTAGCTTCGAGCGGGAGAGGGGGCAATGAGCAGTTCTTC	CASSLASSGRGGNEQFF
NA	TRBV18	once	TRBJ1-6	TGTGCCAGCTCGCCACAGGACAGAAATTCACCCCTCCACTTT	CASSPQDRNSPLHF
NA	TRBV11-2	NA	TRBJ2-7	TGTGCCAGCAGCTTAATCGGGGGTGAGAACGAGCAGTACTTC	CASSLIGGENEQYF
TRBD2	TRBV4-1	once	TRBJ2-1	TGCGCCAGCAGCCACACTAGCGAGACCCTCAATGAGCAGTTCTTC	CASSHTSETLNEQFF
NA	TRBV6-5	once	TRBJ2-2	TGTGCCAGCAGTACAGGCAGGGAGCTGTTTTTT	CASSTGRELFF